This is a list of T cell receptor beta chains from one sample in a study of blood T cell repertoires in COVID-19. Here immunoSEQ multiplex PCR was the method, and the copy in TCRdb shows in-frame clones only, minus some. The data show roughly 100,000 clones, about 80% seen once. The sequenced sample consisted of peripheral blood. The receptor source for this set is a human donor in a cohort sampled during active COVID-19. Both conserved end residues are trimmed from each CDR3.

TRBV30,AWTGKETQY
TRBV18,ASSISADSYGYT
TRBV5-1,ASSYDRDGYT
TRBV19,ASSPPGVRGYT
TRBV10-2,ASHDRPNTEAF
TRBV27,ATSGTGQAHTQY
TRBV5-1,ASSLGQSFSEAF
TRBV7-3,ASSLTSAGGLDEQF
TRBV7-2,ASSLGGTVYGYT
TRBV4-2,ASNHVGLAGGMDTQY
TRBV9,ASSGPGQGVRPEETQY
TRBV5-4,ASGRQGVNTEAF
TRBV7-6,ASSLAEGHTEAF
TRBV10-3,AISDTGASYGYT
TRBV7-2,ASSPRAASGTQY
TRBV7-6,ASSLGGGRRSGNTIY
TRBV3-1/TRBV3-2,ASSQPGTGTLVKLF
TRBV15,ATSRDRGGLGQPQH
TRBV19,ASSVPGQSASAQH
TRBV9,ASSVEGGPTEQY
TRBV7-9,ASSLAGGQGREQY
TRBV6-5,ASSYEGRGWQPQH
TRBV11-2,ASSLGGTGYHEQY
TRBV6-5,ASSYSAAGGLGEQF
TRBV6-5,ASNPGYSNQPQH
TRBV7-9,ASNPGGTGGGSQY
TRBV24-1,ATSASWAGTDTQY